The 10 T cell receptor beta chains below come from one sample, sequenced in a study of CD8+ T cells in alopecia areata. After isolation, RNA underwent reverse transcription to generate cDNA as the sequencing template. Here immunoSEQ multiplex PCR was the method, and the copy in TCRdb shows in-frame clones only, minus some. Among over 200,000 clones listed, around three fifths were seen once. The sample here was CD4+ T cells sorted from blood, taken at week 0. The receptors here all came from a human donor with alopecia areata.

The chain has TRBV2 and TRBJ2-4; D might be TRBD1 or TRBD2, each matching 5 bases. The V gene lost 3 bases and the J gene lost 6 bases, with 12 bases spanning the gap. The germline gives CDR1 SNHLY, CDR2 FYNNEI. This CDR3 spans 14 amino acids. CDR3: CASSEGDRPNIQYF. CDR3 coding DNA: TGTGCCAGCAGTGAGGGGGACCGCCCAAACATTCAGTACTTC.

The chain uses TRBV30 and TRBJ1-1; tentatively, D is TRBD1 (6 bases). Germline CDR1 GTSNPN, CDR2 SVGIG (reference sequence). V was clipped by 2 bases and J by 12 bases, with 13 bases between them. CDR3 length equals 11 residues. CDR3 loop: CAWSRTGISFF. The CDR3 region has the DNA TGTGCCTGGAGTCGCACAGGGATATCTTTCTTT.

The rearrangement uses TRBV5-1 and TRBJ1-1; D unclear. The germline V gene encodes CDR1 SGHRS and CDR2 YFSETQ. The CDR3 totals 13 residues. V was cut by 4 bases and J by 1 base, with 8 bases left in between. Here the CDR3 DNA reads TGCGCCAGCAGCCCGCAGACGAACACTGAAGCTTTCTTT. Residues: CASSPQTNTEAFF.

This clone was counted between two and nine times. This specimen includes other DNA sequences encoding the same CDR3. J is TRBJ2-5 and V is TRBV30; unclear D gene. This CDR3 contains 10 residues. Germline values: CDR1 GTSNPN, CDR2 SVGIG (reference sequence). V dropped 3 bases and J dropped 4 bases, with 3 bases sitting between them. Written as DNA, the CDR3 is TGTGCCTGGAGCGGAGAGACCCAGTACTTC. Translation gives CAWSGETQYF.

This clone was counted a single time. V and J are TRBV7-9 and TRBJ1-5; TRBD1 might be the D (5 bases). The CDR3 consists of 14 residues. Germline CDR1 is SEHNR and CDR2 is FQNEAQ (reference sequence). Trimming took off 2 bases at V and 4 bases at J, with 9 bases between the two ends. The CDR3 reads CASSLQGSNQPQHF. In DNA form, the CDR3 reads TGTGCCAGCAGCTTACAGGGATCAAATCAGCCCCAGCATTTT.

In its sample, this clone was seen a few times. This sequence joins TRBV4-1 and TRBJ2-7; D is possibly TRBD2 (6 bases). Germline CDR1 MGHRA, CDR2 YSYEKL. V dropped 4 bases and J dropped 0 bases, with 16 bases sitting between them. This CDR3 has 16 amino acids. The CDR3 DNA is TGCGCCAGCAGCCTGGAGGGACCGGTTAGCTCCTACGAGCAGTACTTC. Protein: CASSLEGPVSSYEQYF.

This clone was seen many times. The V and J genes are TRBV6-1 and TRBJ1-2; the D is unclear. The CDR3 is made up of 13 amino acids. V lost 7 bases and J 2 bases, leaving 11 bases between the germline ends. From germline, CDR1 is MNHNS and CDR2 SASEGT. This chain's CDR3 is CASNGRRNYGYTF. CDR3 bases: TGTGCCAGCAACGGCCGGAGGAACTATGGCTACACCTTC.

This clone turned up a few times. The CDR3 spells CASSRDRAYF. Written as DNA, the CDR3 is TGTGCCAGCAGCCGTGACCGGGCCTACTTC. This chain links TRBV7-2 with TRBJ2-4; D is unresolved. The V and J ends lost 5 bases and 16 bases respectively, with 12 bases between them. CDR1 and CDR2 from the germline V gene are SGHTA and FQGNSA. CDR3 length equals 10 residues. The whole variable domain, remainder taken from reference TRBV7-2 and TRBJ2-4, is GAGVSQSPSNKVTEKGKDVELRCDPISGHTALYWYRQSLGQGLEFLIYFQGNSAPDKSGLPSDRFSAERTGGSVSTLTIQRTQQEDSAVYLCASSRDRAYFGAGTRLSVL.

Regarding this clone: Other DNA sequences in this specimen translate into the identical CDR3. This chain connects TRBV29-1 to TRBJ1-1, with no clear D. Deletions cut 4 bases from V and 0 bases from J, with 0 bases between. Germline V gives CDR1 SQVTM, CDR2 ANQGSEA. The CDR3 has 10 residues. CDR3: CSVVNTEAFF. CDR3 sequence (DNA): TGCAGCGTTGTGAACACTGAAGCTTTCTTT.

This clone was observed a single time. V is TRBV4-1 and J is TRBJ2-1, with 8 bases aligning to TRBD1. Unmatched junction bases numbered 20, after V lost 3 bases and J lost 10 bases. Germline lookup yields CDR1 MGHRA and CDR2 YSYEKL. CDR3 length: 18 residues. This CDR3 reads CASSHPTRDRLARREQFF. The CDR3, as DNA: TGCGCCAGCAGCCACCCCACGCGGGACAGGCTTGCCCGGCGCGAGCAGTTCTTC.